This TCR beta chain is drawn from a study of blood T cell repertoires in COVID-19 (dated by TCRdb to 2018 to 2021). Regarding the research as a whole: Samples covering the acute and convalescent phases of COVID-19 were provided by collaborators in the United States, Italy and Spain. The material from the prospective study consisted of cDNA or gDNA derived from T cells, B-cell-depleted T cells, or PBMCs. Subjects who had been exposed to COVID-19, were actively infected with it, or had recovered from it provided the deeply sampled blood TCRbeta repertoires that made up the dataset. A freely available public database, intended as a resource for researchers studying the immune response to SARS-CoV-2, is where the repertoires were released. The samples were drawn from the first 160 participants of the ongoing ImmuneRACE study and from some 1,300 subjects provided by 6 global collaborators. Sample metadata almost always included a de-identified subject ID, COVID-19 status, age in years and sex. Where available, HLA class I and class II types were taken from metadata supplied by the sample provider and were not determined by assay-based typing.

A remark on this clone: Its antigen is currently not known. No qualities accompany the bases; no much larger clone lies one base away.

In Seattle, one collaborating source enrolled patients while the infection was active and tracked those patients longitudinally over the course of disease. Each collaborating institution followed its own protocols to collect whole blood in K2EDTA tubes. Collaborator samples were shipped for TCRbeta analysis as frozen whole blood, isolated PBMCs, or DNA extracted from either sample type. The immunoSEQ Assay, a bias-controlled multiplex PCR, was used to amplify TCRbeta CDR3 regions from genomic DNA. The authors processed their data as follows. Within the assay, amplification of reference gene primers was used to estimate how many nucleated cells each sample contained. Sequence reads were collapsed and filtered to measure the absolute abundance of every unique TCRbeta CDR3 rearrangement. For each sample, productive Simpson clonality was calculated as the square root of Simpson's diversity index over productive rearrangements. In TCRdb, the immuneACCESS table is reduced to in-frame sequences with V and J assigned. These tables do not hold every clone; where another copy was compared, an unresolved V gene accounts for under half, and the others remain unexplained. V and J calls and clone size are those listed in that table; D and trimming were worked out from the DNA. This sample lists about 180,000 clones; more than 75% were detected once. Roughly 5% of the sample goes to the ten largest clones.

Study-wide findings and limitations: Clinical and demographic metadata were provided uncurated, with the amount varying by source and participant.

Taken from the germline V gene (reference sequence), the CDR1 and CDR2 loops are LNHDA and SQIVND. Trimmed from V: 7 bases; trimmed from J: 3 bases; junction bases lacking a gene match: 6. From the cysteine up to the phenylalanine, the CDR3 has a length of 15 residues. Left in the record is the CDR3 DNA by itself, 45 bases read in frame from the first base. The chain links TRBV19 with TRBJ1-6, with 7 central nucleotides matching TRBD1. This receptor was identified in a woman aged 50 to 60 with COVID-19, enrolled during active disease. The sequenced sample consisted of peripheral blood. The nucleotide sequence reads as follows: TGTGCCAGTAATAAGGGGGCCGACTATAATTCACCCCTCCACTTT. Protein translation: CASNKGADYNSPLHF.